Sequencing of this T cell receptor beta chain was carried out in a study of blood T cell repertoires in COVID-19. Study at large: The United States, Italy and Spain supplied acute and convalescent COVID-19 samples. T cells, B-cell-depleted T cells, or PBMCs supplied cDNA or gDNA.

Assay used: immunoSEQ multiplex PCR; TCRdb lists only in-frame clones, some missing. The profile shows about 330,000 clones, roughly 90% of them singletons. The sample consisted of peripheral blood. The receptor was derived from a young man who had recovered from COVID-19.

CDR3 protein: CASRSEILPFVAKNIQYF. The CDR3 DNA is TGTGCCAGCAGGTCTGAGATCCTGCCCTTCGTAGCCAAAAACATTCAGTACTTC. The V gene is TRBV3-1 (or the pseudogene TRBV3-2), the J gene TRBJ2-4, with unresolved D. V lost 6 bases and J 0 bases, leaving 21 bases between the germline ends. The CDR3 covers 18 residues. Germline V CDR1 and CDR2: LGHDT, YNNKEL (reference sequence).